This T cell receptor (beta chain) was sequenced during a study of T cell responses to AZD1222 COVID-19 vaccine. Study results and caveats: The breadth and depth of Spike-specific TCRs increased once two AZD1222 doses had been given.

Generated by immunoSEQ multiplex PCR, the TCRdb table keeps only in-frame clones and is missing some. The table lists around 130,000 clones, around 94% of them singletons. About this clone: Its antigen is still unknown.

This CDR3 comprises 15 residues. Germline trimming cut 7 bases from V and 7 bases from J; bases unmatched to any gene: 5. Germline V CDR1 and CDR2: WSHSY, SAAADI. The chain couples TRBV10-2 to TRBJ2-1; 15 positions agree with TRBD2. Sample: peripheral blood, taken on day 0 of AZD1222 vaccination. This TCR was sampled from an adult in good health. In nucleotides, the CDR3 is TGCGCCAGCATCCTCGGGACTAGCGGGAGGAATGAGCAGTTCTTC. It is translated as CASILGTSGRNEQFF.